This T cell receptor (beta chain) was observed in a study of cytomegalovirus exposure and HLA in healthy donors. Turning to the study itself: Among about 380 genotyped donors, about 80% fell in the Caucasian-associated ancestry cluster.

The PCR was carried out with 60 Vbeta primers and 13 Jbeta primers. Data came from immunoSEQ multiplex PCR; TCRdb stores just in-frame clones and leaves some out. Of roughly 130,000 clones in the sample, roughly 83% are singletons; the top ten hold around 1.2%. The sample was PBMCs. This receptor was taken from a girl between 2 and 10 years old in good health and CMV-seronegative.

As DNA, the CDR3 is TGCGCCAGCAGCTTGGCCCAGGGACTAGCGGCCAATGAGCAGTTCTTC. It specifies CASSLAQGLAANEQFF. This chain joins TRBV5-1 and TRBJ2-1; 11 nucleotides agree with TRBD2. Germline assignment: CDR1 SGHRS and CDR2 YFSETQ. The trim removed 0 bases at V and 6 bases at J, leaving 5 bases unmatched. The CDR3 contains 16 residues.